The rows below give T cell receptor beta chains drawn from one sample of a study of T cells in Graves' hyperthyroidism and ophthalmopathy. TCRdb passed the multiplex PCR reads through MiXCR, listing each CDR3 protein once. Counted here are 500,000 to 750,000 distinct CDR3 sequences, more than 13% occurring once; the ten biggest clones make up roughly 7.1%. Input material: blood. Every receptor here comes from a woman between 18 and 29 years old with Graves' ophthalmopathy. CDR3s include the opening cysteine and the closing phenylalanine or tryptophan. A D gene is named only where the DNA matches it firmly. The listing skips clone size in some rows; elsewhere it reads once, few, many or a size class.

clone size	J gene	V gene	D gene	CDR3 protein	CDR3 DNA
many	TRBJ2-7	TRBV2	.	CASEIYEQYF	TGTGCCAGTGAAATCTACGAGCAGTACTTC
few	TRBJ1-4	TRBV9	.	CASSVGVSREFEKLFF	TGTGCCAGCAGCGTAGGGGTCTCGAGGGAATTTGAAAAACTGTTTTTT
many	TRBJ2-2	TRBV2	TRBD2	CASIVGGGPLRTGELFF	TGTGCCAGCATCGTGGGGGGAGGGCCGCTCCGCACCGGGGAGCTGTTTTTT
many	TRBJ2-7	TRBV27	.	CASSPRQVIGEQYF	TGTGCCAGCAGTCCCCGACAGGTAATCGGCGAGCAGTACTTC
many	TRBJ2-5	TRBV12-3/TRBV12-4	.	CASSFRLRETQYF	TGTGCCAGCAGTTTCCGGCTCCGAGAGACCCAGTACTTC
.	TRBJ2-5	TRBV4-1	TRBD2	CASSQAFRAGAGETQYF	TGCGCCAGCAGCCAAGCCTTCAGAGCGGGAGCGGGGGAGACCCAGTACTTC
once	TRBJ2-5	TRBV6-9	TRBD1	CASSLLRGRQETQYF	TGTGCCAGCAGTTTGTTGAGGGGGCGGCAAGAGACCCAGTACTTC
many	TRBJ1-1	TRBV5-5	.	CASSPWPGVDEAFF	TGTGCCAGCAGCCCCTGGCCCGGGGTAGATGAAGCTTTCTTT
many	TRBJ2-7	TRBV14	.	CASSRSGLISYEQYF	TGTGCCAGCAGCCGCTCAGGACTGATATCCTACGAGCAGTACTTC
.	TRBJ2-7	TRBV4-1	.	CASSQGRRTGARNEQYF	TGCGCCAGCAGCCAAGGAAGAAGGACGGGGGCGCGGAACGAGCAGTACTTC
many	TRBJ1-2	TRBV30	.	CAWSGDTNYGYTF	TGTGCCTGGAGTGGGGACACCAACTATGGCTACACCTTC
few	TRBJ1-2	TRBV20-1	.	CSAKHPPGYTF	TGCAGTGCAAAACACCCTCCTGGCTACACCTTC
many	TRBJ1-2	TRBV6-2/TRBV6-3	.	CASSYSDGGYTF	TGTGCCAGCAGTTACTCGGACGGCGGCTACACCTTC
many	TRBJ2-1	TRBV6-6	TRBD2	CASSYSWLAGEGYEQFF	TGTGCCAGCAGTTACTCGTGGCTAGCGGGAGAGGGGTATGAGCAGTTCTTC
.	TRBJ2-7	TRBV2	.	CASSVRDQQYF	TGTGCCAGCAGCGTCAGGGACCAGCAGTACTTC
few	TRBJ2-3	TRBV28	TRBD2	CASRTPPGGGTDTQYF	TGTGCCAGTCGTACCCCACCGGGGGGGGGGACAGATACGCAGTATTTT
.	TRBJ2-3	TRBV19	TRBD2	CASSRGGTIGTDTQYF	TGTGCCAGTAGTAGGGGAGGGACTATCGGCACAGATACGCAGTATTTT
few	TRBJ2-1	TRBV29-1	.	CSVAGASSYNEQFF	TGCAGCGTTGCGGGGGCGAGCTCCTACAATGAGCAGTTCTTC
.	TRBJ1-2	TRBV16	.	CASSPLPPTSNYGYTF	TGTGCCAGCAGCCCCCTTCCGCCGACATCTAACTATGGCTACACCTTC
many	TRBJ1-5	TRBV7-2	TRBD1	CASSANRGEFWGQPQHF	TGTGCCAGCAGCGCAAACAGGGGTGAATTTTGGGGTCAGCCCCAGCATTTT
.	TRBJ1-6	TRBV5-1	.	CASSLSDGSPLHF	TGCGCCAGCAGCTTATCAGATGGTTCACCCCTCCACTTT
few	TRBJ1-3	TRBV4-1	.	CASSQLTRGGVRGNTIYF	TGCGCCAGCAGCCAGCTAACAAGGGGGGGTGTTCGTGGAAACACCATATATTTT
few	TRBJ2-3	TRBV27	TRBD2	CASSLAGVPDTQYF	TGTGCCAGCAGTTTAGCGGGAGTCCCAGATACGCAGTATTTT
many	TRBJ2-3	TRBV28	.	CASSLAGYTDTQYF	TGTGCCAGCAGTTTAGCGGGATACACAGATACGCAGTATTTT
.	TRBJ1-2	TRBV15	.	CATSRDGGFFDGYTF	TGTGCCACCAGCAGAGATGGGGGGTTTTTTGATGGCTACACCTTC
many	TRBJ2-5	TRBV20-1	TRBD2	CSARELAGDGETQYF	TGCAGTGCTAGAGAATTAGCGGGGGACGGGGAGACCCAGTACTTC
many	TRBJ2-3	TRBV29-1	TRBD1	CSADRDRLTDTQYF	TGCAGCGCCGACCGGGACAGGCTCACAGATACGCAGTATTTT
.	TRBJ2-7	TRBV5-6	TRBD2	CASSLAASGGSSYEQYF	TGTGCCAGCAGCTTGGCGGCCAGCGGGGGAAGCTCCTACGAGCAGTACTTC
many	TRBJ2-1	TRBV6-1	.	CATLTTGLQFF	TGTGCCACTCTAACGACGGGGCTGCAGTTCTTC
many	TRBJ1-1	TRBV9	TRBD1	CASSVTGGSEAFF	TGTGCCAGCAGCGTGACAGGGGGCTCTGAAGCTTTCTTT
.	TRBJ2-2	TRBV19	TRBD1	CASSTDRGTGELFF	TGTGCCAGTAGTACGGACAGGGGCACCGGGGAGCTGTTTTTT
many	TRBJ2-1	TRBV20-1	.	CSVQGKSKNYNEQFF	TGCAGTGTCCAGGGAAAATCCAAGAACTACAATGAGCAGTTCTTC
many	TRBJ1-2	TRBV3-1	.	CASSPSTGGQLWVYGYTF	TGTGCCAGCAGCCCATCGACAGGAGGGCAACTATGGGTCTATGGCTACACCTTC
few	TRBJ2-7	TRBV27	.	CASSLQPGDLRPYEQYF	TGTGCCAGCAGTTTGCAGCCAGGGGACCTTCGCCCCTACGAGCAGTACTTC
few	TRBJ2-2	TRBV30	TRBD1	CACPRLLRTGITGELFF	TGTGCCTGCCCTAGGTTGTTAAGGACAGGGATCACCGGGGAGCTGTTTTTT
many	TRBJ1-5	TRBV19	.	CASSIRATGNQPQHF	TGTGCCAGTAGTATCAGGGCTACGGGCAATCAGCCCCAGCATTTT
.	TRBJ2-7	TRBV20-1	TRBD2	CSASGTSGRYEQYF	TGCAGTGCTTCCGGGACTAGCGGGAGGTACGAGCAGTACTTC
many	TRBJ2-7	TRBV6-1	TRBD2	CASRIAGVYEQYF	TGTGCCAGCAGGATAGCGGGAGTCTACGAGCAGTACTTC
few	TRBJ1-4	TRBV7-8	.	CASSSPGHASRLFF	TGTGCCAGCAGCTCCCCGGGACACGCCAGTCGCCTGTTTTTT
.	TRBJ2-4	TRBV7-8	.	CASSLPLGGYPAQNIQYF	TGTGCCAGCAGCCTCCCGTTAGGGGGTTATCCAGCTCAAAACATTCAGTACTTC
many	TRBJ2-7	TRBV12-3/TRBV12-4	.	CASSLAESRGSYEQYF	TGTGCCAGCAGTTTAGCAGAGAGTCGGGGCTCCTACGAGCAGTACTTC
many	TRBJ2-3	TRBV7-9	TRBD2	CASSLSGSGADTQYF	TGTGCCAGCAGCTTAAGCGGGAGCGGGGCAGATACGCAGTATTTT
many	TRBJ2-5	TRBV6-2/TRBV6-3	.	CASSPPREWGETQYF	TGTGCCAGCAGTCCCCCCCGGGAGTGGGGAGAGACCCAGTACTTC
many	TRBJ2-7	TRBV2	.	CASSDWGRYYEQYF	TGTGCCAGCAGTGATTGGGGACGGTACTACGAGCAGTACTTC
many	TRBJ1-5	TRBV6-1	.	CASKGQGGNQPQHF	TGTGCCAGTAAGGGGCAGGGTGGGAATCAGCCCCAGCATTTT
many	TRBJ1-2	TRBV6-1	TRBD1	CASSADPIDRVYGYTF	TGTGCCAGCAGTGCCGACCCAATCGACAGGGTTTATGGCTACACCTTC
many	TRBJ2-3	TRBV7-9	TRBD2	CASSPGTSGIGAVDTQYF	TGTGCCAGCAGCCCCGGGACTAGCGGGATCGGGGCGGTAGATACGCAGTATTTT